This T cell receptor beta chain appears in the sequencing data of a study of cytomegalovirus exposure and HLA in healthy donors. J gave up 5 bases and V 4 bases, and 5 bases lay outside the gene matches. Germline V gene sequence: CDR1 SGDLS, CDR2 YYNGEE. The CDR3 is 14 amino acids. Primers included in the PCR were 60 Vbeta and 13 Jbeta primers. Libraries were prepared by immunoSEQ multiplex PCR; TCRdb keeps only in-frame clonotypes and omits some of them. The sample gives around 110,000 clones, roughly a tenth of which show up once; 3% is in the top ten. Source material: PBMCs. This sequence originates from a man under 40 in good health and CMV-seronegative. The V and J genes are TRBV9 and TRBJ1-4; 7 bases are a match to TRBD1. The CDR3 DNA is TGTGCCAGCAGCCCCGGCAGGGGGAATGAAAAACTGTTTTTT. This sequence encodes CASSPGRGNEKLFF. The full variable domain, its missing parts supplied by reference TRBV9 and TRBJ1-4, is DSGVTQTPKHLITATGQRVTLRCSPRSGDLSVYWYQQSLDQGLQFLIQYYNGEERAKGNILERFSAQQFPDLHSELNLSSLELGDSALYFCASSPGRGNEKLFFGSGTQLSVL.